This T cell receptor (beta chain) was recovered during a study of monozygotic twins with inflammatory bowel disease. In eight separate reactions per sample, cDNA was generated. TCRdb reprocessed the 5' RACE reads, keeping one entry per CDR3 protein, no DNA. This sample contains 70,000 to 95,000 distinct CDR3 sequences. Concerning this clonotype: The antigen remains unidentified.

Germline lookup yields CDR1 SGHRS and CDR2 YFSETQ. This CDR3 region has 17 residues. Findings and limits, study-wide: Clonotype overlap with others was lower in IBD patients than in healthy twins, a difference that was greatest with disease activity.

The origin of this receptor is a human donor with ulcerative colitis or Crohn's disease, or a healthy co-twin of an affected twin (not recorded which). The specimen sequenced was blood. The chain couples TRBV5-1 to TRBJ1-1. CDR3 protein: CASSLGPGRGMNTEAFF.